This T cell receptor beta chain was sequenced for a study of T cell responses to AZD1222 COVID-19 vaccine. A remark on this clone: Its antigen is unidentified.

Libraries were prepared by immunoSEQ multiplex PCR; TCRdb keeps only in-frame clonotypes and omits some of them. The top ten hold over 40% of the sample, which has around 100,000 clones, around 92% seen once. General study findings and limits: Possibly, clonal diversity was underestimated; donors were largely white British and included more females. Only after the peak T cell response were repertoires sampled. Reports indicate that nearly half of spike-specific TCRs are directed at unmutated variant regions.

Germline V gives CDR1 SGHTA, CDR2 FQGNSA. This CDR3 comprises 14 residues. Trimming took off 3 bases at V and 2 bases at J, with 9 bases between the two ends. This sequence was found in an adult in good health. The starting material was peripheral blood, obtained on day 0 of AZD1222 vaccination. The chain joins TRBV7-2 to TRBJ2-3; D tentatively reads TRBD1 or TRBD2 (5 bases each). The CDR3 protein is CASSFGTYTDTQYF. The CDR3 nucleotides are TGTGCCAGCAGCTTCGGGACCTACACAGATACGCAGTATTTT.